This TCR beta chain was obtained from a study of shared clonotypes between healthy human individuals. Naive CD8 cells lacked CD45RO, underwent positive selection for CCR7 and left out terminally differentiated effector memory CD45RA+ cells. Adults of Caucasian background living in Nashville, Tennessee made up all donors. V lost 6 bases, J lost 0 bases, and 11 bases lay in between. The CDR3 has 14 residues. Germline CDR1 is MNHNY and CDR2 is SVGAGI (reference sequence). Clones were sequenced by immunoSEQ multiplex PCR, and TCRdb holds only the in-frame ones, with some missing. Of 1.5 million to 2.5 million clones in the sample, over 85% were seen once.

Material for sequencing was naive CD8+ T cells sorted from blood. The TCR sequence derives from a man aged 18-30 years in good health. The V gene is TRBV6-6, the J gene TRBJ2-5, with D possibly matching TRBD2 (6 bases). DNA for the CDR3: TGTGCCAGCAGCCCCGCTAGCGACCAAGAGACCCAGTACTTC. Translation: CASSPASDQETQYF.